This TCR beta chain was observed in a study of OX40 agonist ivuxolimab in advanced cancers. Some background on the complete study: The costimulatory receptor OX40 (CD134) was targeted by ivuxolimab, a fully human IgG2 agonistic monoclonal antibody. Intravenous ivuxolimab was administered to patients every 2 weeks at six dose levels: 0.01, 0.1, 0.3, 1.5, 3 and 10 mg/kg. Of the approximately 50 dose-escalation patients, hepatocellular carcinoma was present in approximately 20, melanoma in roughly 15, renal cell carcinoma in 9 and head and neck cancer in 9. The dose-escalation cohort was approximately 83% male with a mean age of around 62 years, ranging from 23 to 79. Patients were allowed to have had prior anti-PD-1, anti-PD-L1 or anti-CTLA-4 therapy, and approximately 40% of the dose-escalation patients had been treated with checkpoint inhibitors. Three dose-escalation patients achieved partial responses, one with hepatocellular carcinoma and two with cutaneous melanoma. Peripheral TCRbeta sequencing was intended to test whether TCR sequence diversity was altered and clonal T-cell expansion was caused by ivuxolimab. The paper describes the monotherapy dose-escalation part (N of about 52 patients) of the phase I trial of ivuxolimab. The paper as a whole reports these results and caveats: In the 0.1-3.0 mg/kg groups, partial responders were among the patients with the lowest normalized peripheral clonal expansion, particularly in CD8+ T cells. Which antigens the clonally expanded peripheral T cells were specific for was not determined. After ivuxolimab, more expanded clones were found on average in CD8+ T cells than in CD4+ T cells. At doses from 0.1 to 3.0 mg/kg, clonal expansion was seen in both CD4+ and CD8+ blood T cells between baseline and week 6. Low levels of normalized T-cell clonal expansion were also seen in some patients who did not respond.

To sequence the TCRbeta CDR3 region, genomic DNA was isolated from the sorted cells. The immunoSEQ Assay was used to sequence the TCRbeta CDR3 regions. Imported from immuneACCESS, the table was reduced by TCRdb to in-frame sequences with V and J called. These copies leave out some clones; in studies compared against another copy, an unresolved V gene accounts for under half, and the cause of the remainder is not known. A total of roughly 50,000 clones appear in this sample, 75% to 90% of them only once. The ten largest clones add up to approximately 1.4% of the sample. Patients with autoimmune disease history or receiving systemic immunosuppression were excluded from the trial. Peripheral blood for TCR sequencing was drawn from every dose cohort at baseline, at cycle 4 day 1 and at cycle 7 day 1. The samples were drawn from a first-in-human, open-label, multicenter phase I dose-escalation trial of ivuxolimab. The trial enrolled adults with locally advanced or metastatic head and neck squamous cell, hepatocellular, melanoma or renal cell carcinoma. CD4+ and CD8+ T cells were sorted separately from peripheral blood before TCR sequencing.

Regarding this clone: Its antigen has not been determined. Base qualities are not provided; no much larger clone lies one nucleotide away.

The CDR3 numbers 14 residues from cysteine through phenylalanine. The sequence is cut down to CDR3 DNA, 42 bases in frame from base 1. V has 0 bases trimmed and J has 3 bases trimmed; junction bases matching no gene number 1. CDR1 and CDR2 (SGHTS, YDEGEE) derive from the germline V gene. This TCR was recovered from an adult with an advanced solid tumor such as melanoma, head and neck, liver or kidney cancer. The specimen was CD4+ or CD8+ T cells sorted from blood, collected in a trial of the OX40 agonist ivuxolimab. The sequence links TRBV5-8 to TRBJ1-2; TRBD1 matches 8 bases in the middle. The nucleotide sequence reads as follows: TGTGCCAGCAGCTTGGCCAGGGGGCACTATGGCTACACCTTC. Translated, it gives CASSLARGHYGYTF.